The source of this T cell receptor beta chain is a study of regulatory T cells in long-lasting Graves disease. Study as a whole: Antithyroid drug exposure in newly diagnosed Graves' patients had lasted under 3 months.

Study-wide points: Patients with persistent disease showed a bias toward TRBV28, TRBJ1-2 and TRBJ2-5.

Combining iRepertoire HTBI primers with Arm-PCR of CDR3 regions, the authors built TCR beta libraries. From the multiplex PCR reads, TCRdb called clonotypes with MiXCR, one entry per CDR3 protein. This sample has about 530,000 distinct CDR3 sequences, with roughly 15% found just once. A note on this clonotype: The antigen is undetermined.

CDR3 size: 14 residues. V was clipped by 0 bases and J by 6 bases, with 12 bases between them. CDR1 is SGHRS and CDR2 is YFSETQ in the germline V gene. This sample's time point: newly diagnosed GD, antithyroid drugs for less than 3 months. Preparation of the TCR library used RNA extracted from PBMCs. These records were also assigned to another study, of T cells in Graves' hyperthyroidism and ophthalmopathy. From that second work: Aged 18 to 65, the patients had hyperthyroidism that was newly diagnosed and had lasted under 2 months.

Sequences were derived from peripheral blood mononuclear cells (PBMCs), sampled at new diagnosis, from a patient treated with antithyroid drugs. This chain uses TRBV5-1 with TRBJ1-2; D remains ambiguous. The TCR sequence derives from a woman aged 35-65 years with Graves disease. The DNA of the CDR3 is TGCGCCAGCAGCTTGGAACCGGCGGGTGATGGCTACACCTTC. It yields the protein CASSLEPAGDGYTF.